One and the same sample provided the 8 T cell receptor beta chains below, sequenced in a study of blood T cells in healthy people across ages. Primed by a sample-barcoded 5' primer and a J-beta primer mix, a second PCR proceeded for 7 to 11 cycles. Via MiXCR, TCRdb re-called the 5' RACE reads, giving one row per CDR3 protein. The sample has some 1.6 million distinct CDR3 sequences, 34% seen once. The sequenced material came from blood. These TCRs come from a woman in her twenties or thirties in good health.

V and J are TRBV4-1 and TRBJ2-7; 12 bases are shared with TRBD1. Losses at the gene ends were 0 bases for V and 6 bases for J; bases not matched to a gene: 6. The CDR3 has 16 residues. Germline V CDR1 and CDR2: MGHRA, YSYEKL. CDR3 sequence (DNA): TGCGCCAGCAGCCAAGATTCGGGGACAGGGGGCGCCGAGCAGTACTTC. It specifies CASSQDSGTGGAEQYF.

CDR3 protein: CASSPEVLAWDNEQFF. The CDR3 nucleotides are TGCGCCAGCAGCCCCGAAGTCCTAGCTTGGGACAATGAGCAGTTCTTC. The chain joins TRBV4-1 to TRBJ2-1; TRBD2 might be the D (5 bases). The CDR3 extends over 16 amino acids. Germline V gene sequence: CDR1 MGHRA, CDR2 YSYEKL. Between the trimmed V and J ends, which lost 4 bases and 5 bases, there was a span of 18 bases.

As for this clonotype: A junction boundary mismatches the germline segment, possibly from a read error. The genes are TRBV20-1 and TRBJ2-5; 7 nucleotides agree with TRBD1. The DNA end is a closer match to TRBJ2-7, so the J assignment may be wrong. The length of the CDR3 is 15 residues. In germline, CDR1 is DFQATT, CDR2 SNEGSKA (reference sequence). DNA for the CDR3: TGCAGTACTAGTGACGCCCAGGGGGTTAAGAGCGAGCAGTACTTC. The encoded protein is CSTSDAQGVKSEQYF.

This clonotype was seen at least ten times. This chain joins TRBV4-1 and TRBJ2-1, with D perhaps matching TRBD2 (6 bases). Per germline, CDR1 MGHRA and CDR2 YSYEKL. The V end lost 3 bases, the J end lost 2 bases, and 8 bases lay between the germline ends. The length of the CDR3 is 14 residues. The CDR3 region is CASSQGTPYNEQFF. The CDR3 DNA reads TGCGCCAGCAGCCAGGGGACTCCCTACAATGAGCAGTTCTTC.

The CDR3 spells CSAIDSQHYGYTF. CDR3 in DNA: TGCAGTGCTATTGACAGTCAGCACTATGGCTACACCTTC. The chain recombines TRBV20-1 with TRBJ1-2, with a possible D match to TRBD1 (5 bases). CDR3 length: 13 amino acids. Trimming shortened V by 4 bases and J by 3 bases, and 12 bases separated the two germline ends. The germline V gene has CDR1 DFQATT and CDR2 SNEGSKA (reference sequence).

The chain links TRBV4-1 to TRBJ2-3; TRBD1 matches 9 bases. Per the germline V gene, CDR1 is MGHRA and CDR2 is YSYEKL. The trim removed 2 bases at V and 14 bases at J, leaving 11 bases unmatched. This CDR3 is built from 14 residues. This chain's CDR3 is CASSQQQGQGPLYF. As DNA, the CDR3 is TGCGCCAGCAGCCAACAACAGGGACAGGGTCCCTTGTATTTT.

This clonotype was recorded a few times. Written as DNA, the CDR3 is TGTGCCAGCAGCTGGACCAGGACAGGGTACGAGCAGTACTTC. This encodes CASSWTRTGYEQYF. The rearrangement links TRBV7-9 to TRBJ2-7, with 8 bases that match TRBD1. The CDR3 spans 14 residues. Germline-derived CDR1 and CDR2 are SEHNR and FQNEAQ (reference sequence). Trimming removed 4 bases from V and 4 bases from J; junction bases left unmatched: 6.

This clonotype was recorded many times. CDR3 sequence reads: CSAPELAGAVTDTQYF. The CDR3, as DNA: TGCAGTGCTCCGGAATTGGCGGGGGCCGTCACAGATACGCAGTATTTT. V and J are TRBV20-1 and TRBJ2-3, with D possibly matching TRBD2 (7 bases). Per the germline V gene, CDR1 is DFQATT and CDR2 is SNEGSKA (reference sequence). The CDR3 sequence is 16 residues long. Trimming removed 5 bases at V and 2 bases at J, with 20 bases between.